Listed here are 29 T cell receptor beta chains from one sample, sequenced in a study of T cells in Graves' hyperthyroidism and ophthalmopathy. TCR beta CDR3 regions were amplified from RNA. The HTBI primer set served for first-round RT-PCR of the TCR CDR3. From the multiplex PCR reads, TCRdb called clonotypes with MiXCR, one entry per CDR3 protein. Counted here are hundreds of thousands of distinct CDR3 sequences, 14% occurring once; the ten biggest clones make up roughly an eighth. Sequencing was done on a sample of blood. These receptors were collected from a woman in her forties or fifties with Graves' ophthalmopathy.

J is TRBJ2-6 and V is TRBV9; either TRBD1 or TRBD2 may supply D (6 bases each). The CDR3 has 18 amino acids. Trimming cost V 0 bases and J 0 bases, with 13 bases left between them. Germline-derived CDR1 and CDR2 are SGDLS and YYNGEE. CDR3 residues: CASSVDGGSSSGANVLTF. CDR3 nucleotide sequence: TGTGCCAGCAGCGTAGACGGGGGCTCCAGCTCTGGGGCCAACGTCCTGACTTTC.

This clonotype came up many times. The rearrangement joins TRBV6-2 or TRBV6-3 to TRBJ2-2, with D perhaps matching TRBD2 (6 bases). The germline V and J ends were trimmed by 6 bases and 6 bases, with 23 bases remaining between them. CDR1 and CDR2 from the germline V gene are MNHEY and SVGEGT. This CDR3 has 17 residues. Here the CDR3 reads CASRPRLGLAYAGELFF. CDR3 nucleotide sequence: TGTGCCAGCAGACCGAGGCTGGGACTCGCCTACGCCGGGGAGCTGTTTTTT.

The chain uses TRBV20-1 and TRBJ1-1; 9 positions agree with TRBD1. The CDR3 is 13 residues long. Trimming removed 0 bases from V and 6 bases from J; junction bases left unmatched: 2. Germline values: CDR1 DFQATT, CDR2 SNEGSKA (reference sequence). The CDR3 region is CSARDYRGPEAFF. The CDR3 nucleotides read TGCAGTGCTAGAGACTACAGGGGGCCTGAAGCTTTCTTT.

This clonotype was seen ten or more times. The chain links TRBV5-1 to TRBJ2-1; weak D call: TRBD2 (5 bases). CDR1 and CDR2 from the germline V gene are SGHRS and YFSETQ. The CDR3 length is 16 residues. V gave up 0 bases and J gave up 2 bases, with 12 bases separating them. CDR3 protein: CASSLGGSAPYNEQFF. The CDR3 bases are TGCGCCAGCAGCTTGGGGGGTAGCGCGCCCTACAATGAGCAGTTCTTC.

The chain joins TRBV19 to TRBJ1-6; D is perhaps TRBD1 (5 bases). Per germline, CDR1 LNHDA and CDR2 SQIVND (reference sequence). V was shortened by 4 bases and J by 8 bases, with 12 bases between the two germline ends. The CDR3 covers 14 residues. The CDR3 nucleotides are TGTGCCAGTAGTAGGGGCCTGGGGGATTCACCCCTCCACTTT. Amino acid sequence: CASSRGLGDSPLHF.

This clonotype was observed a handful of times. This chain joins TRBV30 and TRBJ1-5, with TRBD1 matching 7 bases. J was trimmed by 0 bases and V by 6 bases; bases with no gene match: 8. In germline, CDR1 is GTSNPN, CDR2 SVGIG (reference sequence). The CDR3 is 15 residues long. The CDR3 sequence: CACGTEDNSNQPQHF. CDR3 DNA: TGTGCCTGTGGGACAGAAGATAATAGCAATCAGCCCCAGCATTTT.

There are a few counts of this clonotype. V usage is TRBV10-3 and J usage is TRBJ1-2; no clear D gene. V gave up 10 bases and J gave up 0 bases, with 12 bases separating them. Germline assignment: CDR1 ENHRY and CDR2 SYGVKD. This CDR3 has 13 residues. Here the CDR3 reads CASTTKTNYGYTF. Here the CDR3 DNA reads TGTGCCAGCACAACTAAAACTAACTATGGCTACACCTTC.

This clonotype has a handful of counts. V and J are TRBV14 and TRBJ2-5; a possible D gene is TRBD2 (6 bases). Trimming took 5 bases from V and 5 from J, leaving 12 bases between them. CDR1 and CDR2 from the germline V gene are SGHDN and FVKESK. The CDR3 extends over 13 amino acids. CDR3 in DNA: TGTGCCAGCAGCGTACTAGGAGGGGAGACCCAGTACTTC. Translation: CASSVLGGETQYF. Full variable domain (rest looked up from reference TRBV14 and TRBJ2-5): EAGVTQFPSHSVIEKGQTVTLRCDPISGHDNLYWYRRVMGKEIKFLLHFVKESKQDESGMPNNRFLAERTGGTYSTLKVQPAELEDSGVYFCASSVLGGETQYFGPGTRLLVL.

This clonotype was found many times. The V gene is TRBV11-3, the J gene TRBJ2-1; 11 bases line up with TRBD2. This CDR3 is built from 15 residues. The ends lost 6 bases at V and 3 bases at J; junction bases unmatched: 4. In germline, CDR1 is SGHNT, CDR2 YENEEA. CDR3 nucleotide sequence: TGTGCCAGCAGATCCGGACTAGCGGGCTACAATGAGCAGTTCTTC. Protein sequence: CASRSGLAGYNEQFF.

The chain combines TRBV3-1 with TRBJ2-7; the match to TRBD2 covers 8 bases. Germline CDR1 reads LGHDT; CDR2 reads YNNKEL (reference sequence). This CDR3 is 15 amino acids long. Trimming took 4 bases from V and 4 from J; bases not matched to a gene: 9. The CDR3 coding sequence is TGTGCCAGCAGCCCTCAGGGACTAGTATATTACGAGCAGTACTTC. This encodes CASSPQGLVYYEQYF.

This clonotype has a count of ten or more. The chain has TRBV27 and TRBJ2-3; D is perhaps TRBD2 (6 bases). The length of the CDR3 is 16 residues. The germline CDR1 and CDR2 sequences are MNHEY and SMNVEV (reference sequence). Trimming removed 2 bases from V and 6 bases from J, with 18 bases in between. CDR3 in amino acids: CASSLTIIGGGDTQYF. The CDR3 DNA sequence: TGTGCCAGCAGTTTAACTATCATCGGAGGAGGGGATACGCAGTATTTT.

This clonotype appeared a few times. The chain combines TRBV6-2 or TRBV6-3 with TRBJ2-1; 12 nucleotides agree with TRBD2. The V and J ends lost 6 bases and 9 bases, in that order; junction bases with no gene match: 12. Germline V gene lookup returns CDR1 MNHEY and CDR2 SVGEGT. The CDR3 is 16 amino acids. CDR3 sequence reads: CASRQTGLAGMGEQFF. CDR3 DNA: TGTGCCAGCAGACAAACCGGACTAGCGGGAATGGGTGAGCAGTTCTTC.

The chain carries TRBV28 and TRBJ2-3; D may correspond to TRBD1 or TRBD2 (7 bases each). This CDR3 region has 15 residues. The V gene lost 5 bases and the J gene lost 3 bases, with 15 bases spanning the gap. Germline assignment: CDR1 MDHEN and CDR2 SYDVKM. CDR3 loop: CASSGQAGVTDTQYF. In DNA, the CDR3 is TGTGCCAGCAGTGGACAGGCGGGGGTGACAGATACGCAGTATTTT.

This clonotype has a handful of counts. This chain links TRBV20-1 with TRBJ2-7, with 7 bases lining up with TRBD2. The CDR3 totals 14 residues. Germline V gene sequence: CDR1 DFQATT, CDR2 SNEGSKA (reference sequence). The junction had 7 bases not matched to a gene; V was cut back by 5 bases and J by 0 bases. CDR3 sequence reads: CSARAGLGSYEQYF. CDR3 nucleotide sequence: TGCAGTGCTCGAGCGGGGCTCGGCTCCTACGAGCAGTACTTC.

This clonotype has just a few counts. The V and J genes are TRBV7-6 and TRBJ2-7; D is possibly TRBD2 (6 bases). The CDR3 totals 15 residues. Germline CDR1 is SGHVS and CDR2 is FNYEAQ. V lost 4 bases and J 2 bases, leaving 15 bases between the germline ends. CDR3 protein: CASSSLPGLTYEQYF. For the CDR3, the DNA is TGTGCCAGCAGCTCCCTGCCGGGACTCACCTACGAGCAGTACTTC.

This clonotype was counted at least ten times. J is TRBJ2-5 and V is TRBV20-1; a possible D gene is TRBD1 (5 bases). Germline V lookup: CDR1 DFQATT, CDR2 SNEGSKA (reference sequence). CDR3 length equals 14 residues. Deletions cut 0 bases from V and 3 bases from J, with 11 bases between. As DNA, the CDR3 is TGCAGTGCTAGAGATGGGGCTAGAGAAGAGACCCAGTACTTC. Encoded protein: CSARDGAREETQYF.

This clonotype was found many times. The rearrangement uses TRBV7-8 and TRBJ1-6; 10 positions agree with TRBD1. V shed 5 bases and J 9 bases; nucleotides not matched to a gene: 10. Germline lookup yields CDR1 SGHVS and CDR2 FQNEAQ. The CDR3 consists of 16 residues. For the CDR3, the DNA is TGTGCCAGCAGCCACGGACAGGGGGATTACGGTTCACCCCTCCACTTT. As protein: CASSHGQGDYGSPLHF.

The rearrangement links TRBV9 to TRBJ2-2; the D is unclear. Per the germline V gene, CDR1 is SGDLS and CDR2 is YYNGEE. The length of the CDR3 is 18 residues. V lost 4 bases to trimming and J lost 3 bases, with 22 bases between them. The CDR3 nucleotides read TGTGCCAGCAGCCGTAGCCACAGCCTCCCCCATTACACCGGGGAGCTGTTTTTT. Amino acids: CASSRSHSLPHYTGELFF.

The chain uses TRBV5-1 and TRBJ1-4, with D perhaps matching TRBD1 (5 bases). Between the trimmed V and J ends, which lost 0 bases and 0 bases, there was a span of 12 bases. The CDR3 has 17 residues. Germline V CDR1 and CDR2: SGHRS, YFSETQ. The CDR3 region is CASSLGAGSATNEKLFF. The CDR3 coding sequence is TGCGCCAGCAGCTTGGGCGCAGGGAGCGCAACTAATGAAAAACTGTTTTTT. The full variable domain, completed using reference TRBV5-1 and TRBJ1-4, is KAGVTQTPRYLIKTRGQQVTLSCSPISGHRSVSWYQQTPGQGLQFLFEYFSETQRNKGNFPGRFSGRQFSNSRSEMNVSTLELGDSALYLCASSLGAGSATNEKLFFGSGTQLSVL.

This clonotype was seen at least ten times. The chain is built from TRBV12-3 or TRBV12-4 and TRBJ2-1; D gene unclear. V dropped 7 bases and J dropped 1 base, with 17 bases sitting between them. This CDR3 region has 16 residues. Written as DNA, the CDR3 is TGTGCCAGCACCTTAGCTGGACGGCGATCCTACAATGAGCAGTTCTTC. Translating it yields CASTLAGRRSYNEQFF.

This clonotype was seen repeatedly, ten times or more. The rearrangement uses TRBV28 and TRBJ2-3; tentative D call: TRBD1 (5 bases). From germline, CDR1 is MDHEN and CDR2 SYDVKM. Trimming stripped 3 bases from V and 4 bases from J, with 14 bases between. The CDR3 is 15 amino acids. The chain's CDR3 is CASSFRQGSADTQYF. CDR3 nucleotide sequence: TGTGCCAGCAGTTTCAGGCAGGGCTCGGCAGATACGCAGTATTTT.

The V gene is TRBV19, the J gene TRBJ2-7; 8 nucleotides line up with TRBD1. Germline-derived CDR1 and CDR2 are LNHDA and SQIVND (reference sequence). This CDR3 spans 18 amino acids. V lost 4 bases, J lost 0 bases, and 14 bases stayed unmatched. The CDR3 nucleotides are TGTGCCAGTAGTAGCGTACTCGCAGGGGGCGCATCCTCCTACGAGCAGTACTTC. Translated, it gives CASSSVLAGGASSYEQYF.

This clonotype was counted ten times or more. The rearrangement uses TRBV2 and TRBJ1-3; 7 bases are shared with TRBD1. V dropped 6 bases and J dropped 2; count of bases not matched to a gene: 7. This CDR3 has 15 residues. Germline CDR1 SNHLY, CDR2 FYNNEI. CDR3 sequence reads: CASSNLRGTGNTIYF. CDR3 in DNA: TGTGCCAGCAGCAACCTCAGGGGGACTGGAAACACCATATATTTT. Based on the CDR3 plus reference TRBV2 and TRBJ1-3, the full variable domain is EPEVTQTPSHQVTQMGQEVILRCVPISNHLYFYWYRQILGQKVEFLVSFYNNEISEKSEIFDDQFSVERPDGSNFTLKIRSTKLEDSAMYFCASSNLRGTGNTIYFGEGSWLTVV.

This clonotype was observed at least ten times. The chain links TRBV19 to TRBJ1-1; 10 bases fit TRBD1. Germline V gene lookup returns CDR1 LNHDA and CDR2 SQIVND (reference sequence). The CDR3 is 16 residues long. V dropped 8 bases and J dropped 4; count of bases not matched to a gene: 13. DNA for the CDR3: TGTGCCAGTCTCCGGGACAGGGGTTTTCTGGGCACTGAAGCTTTCTTT. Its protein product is CASLRDRGFLGTEAFF.

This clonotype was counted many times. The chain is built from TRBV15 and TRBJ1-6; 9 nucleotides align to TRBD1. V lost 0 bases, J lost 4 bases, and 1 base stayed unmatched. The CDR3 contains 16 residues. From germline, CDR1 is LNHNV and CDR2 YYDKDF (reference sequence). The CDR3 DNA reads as TGTGCCACCAGCAGAGATGGGACAGGGTATAATTCACCCCTCCACTTT. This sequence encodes CATSRDGTGYNSPLHF.

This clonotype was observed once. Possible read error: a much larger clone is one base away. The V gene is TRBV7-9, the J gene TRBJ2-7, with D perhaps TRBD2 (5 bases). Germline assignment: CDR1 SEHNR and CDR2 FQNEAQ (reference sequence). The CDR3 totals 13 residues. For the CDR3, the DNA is TGTGTCAGCACACTAGGCCTCCCCTACGAGCAGTACTTC. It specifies CVSTLGLPYEQYF.

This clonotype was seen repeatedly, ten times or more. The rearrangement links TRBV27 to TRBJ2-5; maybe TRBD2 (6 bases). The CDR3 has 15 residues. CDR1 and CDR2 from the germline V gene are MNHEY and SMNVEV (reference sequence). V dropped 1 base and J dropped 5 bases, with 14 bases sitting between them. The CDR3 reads CASSLFWSGAETQYF. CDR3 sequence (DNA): TGTGCCAGCAGTTTATTCTGGTCGGGAGCGGAGACCCAGTACTTC.

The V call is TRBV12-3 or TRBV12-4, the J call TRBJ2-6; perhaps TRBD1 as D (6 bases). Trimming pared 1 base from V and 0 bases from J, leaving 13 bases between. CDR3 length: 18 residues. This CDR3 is CASSLGDRTSSGANVLTF. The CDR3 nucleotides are TGTGCCAGCAGTTTAGGAGACAGGACTTCCTCTGGGGCCAACGTCCTGACTTTC.

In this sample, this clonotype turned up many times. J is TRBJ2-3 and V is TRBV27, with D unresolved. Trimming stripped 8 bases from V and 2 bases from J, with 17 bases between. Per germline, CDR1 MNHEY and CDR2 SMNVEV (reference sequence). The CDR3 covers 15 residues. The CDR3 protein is CASSSLTRDTDTQYF. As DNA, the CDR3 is TGTGCCAGCTCCTCCTTGACGCGAGACACAGATACGCAGTATTTT.